This T cell receptor (beta chain) was recorded in a study of memory CD4+ T cells and cytomegalovirus serostatus. Study-level background: Of the healthy Belgian adults, eight or nine were CMV seropositive and approximately 25 seronegative. Notes on the study in general: Median bootstrapped AUC for CMV status was around 0.95 originally, approximately 0.9 US-trained.

A note on this clone: The antigen remains unidentified.

The sort gate was single viable CD3+CD4+CD8-CD45RO+ cells for memory CD4+ T cells. Donors' CMV status reflects serum IgG against pp150, pp28, p38, p52. Germline lookup yields CDR1 SGHRS and CDR2 YFSETQ. This CDR3 contains 13 residues. The ends were cut back, 3 bases at V and 2 bases at J, with 9 bases in the middle. The table came from immunoSEQ multiplex PCR; TCRdb's copy has only in-frame clones and leaves some out. The repertoire holds about 50,000 clones, around 80% seen once, with about 0.73% in the top ten. V is TRBV5-1 and J is TRBJ2-7; D is possibly TRBD2 (6 bases). The receptor's source is an adult in good health and CMV-seronegative. The specimen sequenced was memory CD4+ T cells from blood. The CDR3 DNA reads TGCGCCAGCAGCTGGGAGCGGGCCTACGAGCAGTACTTC. Amino acid sequence: CASSWERAYEQYF.